The 21 T cell receptor beta chains below were found in one sample sequenced in a study of PD-L1 blockade in urothelial cancer. The assay was immunoSEQ multiplex PCR, and TCRdb's table has in-frame clones only and misses some. The sample contains roughly 45,000 clones, approximately 90% of which appear only once. The specimen comprised PBMCs, sampled around atezolizumab (anti-PD-L1) treatment. The receptor source for this set is a woman aged 55-69 years with urothelial cancer.

The chain joins TRBV4-2 to TRBJ1-1; weak D call: TRBD1 (5 bases). Trimming cost V 3 bases and J 6 bases, with 14 bases left between them. This CDR3 is built from 14 residues. Germline assignment: CDR1 LGHNA and CDR2 YNFKEQ. As DNA, the CDR3 is TGTGCCAGCAGCCAGGGCGGGGACCCGCCTGAAGCTTTCTTT. This translates into CASSQGGDPPEAFF.

The genes are TRBV25-1 and TRBJ2-2; D is unclear. CDR3 length equals 14 residues. The V gene's germline CDR1 is MGHDK and CDR2 SYGVNS. V was clipped by 1 base and J by 6 bases, with 9 bases between them. CDR3 loop: CASSESRHPGELFF. The DNA of the CDR3 is TGTGCCAGCAGTGAATCCAGGCATCCCGGGGAGCTGTTTTTT.

This chain connects TRBV19 to TRBJ2-2; 13 bases are shared with TRBD2. The V gene's germline CDR1 is LNHDA and CDR2 SQIVND (reference sequence). Losses at the gene ends were 5 bases for V and 4 bases for J; bases not matched to a gene: 4. This CDR3 contains 16 residues. This CDR3 is CASSGLAGDLTGELFF. CDR3 coding DNA: TGTGCCAGTAGTGGACTAGCGGGAGATCTCACCGGGGAGCTGTTTTTT.

For the CDR3, the DNA is TGCGCCAGTCAACAGGGGGTCACCGGGGAGCTGTTTTTT. This encodes CASQQGVTGELFF. V usage is TRBV10-1 and J usage is TRBJ2-2, with TRBD1 matching over 8 bases. Germline V gene lookup returns CDR1 WNHNN and CDR2 SYGVQD (reference sequence). The CDR3 is 13 amino acids. V lost 9 bases to trimming and J lost 4 bases; unmatched junction nucleotides: 4.

The V gene is TRBV18, the J gene TRBJ2-1, with 8 bases identical to TRBD1. This CDR3 region has 14 residues. J gave up 6 bases and V 2 bases, and 3 bases lay outside the gene matches. Germline CDR1 KGHSH, CDR2 LQKENI. CDR3 in DNA: TGTGCCAGCTCACCATGGACAGGGTCCAATGAGCAGTTCTTC. It specifies CASSPWTGSNEQFF.

The chain is built from TRBV7-9 and TRBJ1-4; D possibly corresponds to TRBD1 (5 bases). The V and J ends lost 4 bases and 8 bases respectively, with 20 bases between them. This CDR3 spans 16 amino acids. Germline CDR1 is SEHNR and CDR2 is FQNEAQ (reference sequence). The CDR3: CASSSPGDSLHEKLFF. The CDR3 DNA is TGTGCCAGCAGCTCACCCGGGGACTCCCTCCACGAAAAACTGTTTTTT. Variable domain in full (rest from reference TRBV7-9 and TRBJ1-4): DTGVSQNPRHKITKRGQNVTFRCDPISEHNRLYWYRQTLGQGPEFLTYFQNEAQLEKSRLLSDRFSAERPKGSFSTLEIQRTEQGDSAMYLCASSSPGDSLHEKLFFGSGTQLSVL.

The chain carries TRBV18 and TRBJ1-1; D possibly corresponds to TRBD1 (6 bases). The V gene lost 2 bases and the J gene lost 5 bases, with 15 bases spanning the gap. Germline CDR1 reads KGHSH; CDR2 reads LQKENI. The length of the CDR3 is 15 residues. The CDR3 loop is CASSPRVAGETEAFF. The CDR3 DNA reads as TGTGCCAGCTCACCAAGGGTGGCAGGGGAGACTGAAGCTTTCTTT.

The rearrangement links TRBV6-1 to TRBJ2-7, with TRBD2 matching over 11 bases. The V gene's germline CDR1 is MNHNS and CDR2 SASEGT. J lost 0 bases, V lost 7 bases, and 5 bases had no gene match. The length of the CDR3 is 15 residues. The CDR3 DNA sequence: TGTGCCAGCATTGTGACTAGCGGGGCCTCCTACGAGCAGTACTTC. Translation gives CASIVTSGASYEQYF.

The chain couples TRBV7-8 to TRBJ1-2; D not certain. With 5 bases removed from V and 10 bases from J, the gap between germline ends came to 23 bases. CDR1 and CDR2 from the germline V gene are SGHVS and FQNEAQ. CDR3 length: 15 amino acids. This chain's CDR3 is CASSPNTGKHSDYTF. CDR3 coding DNA: TGTGCCAGCAGCCCAAACACGGGGAAGCACAGTGACTACACCTTC.

The J gene is TRBJ2-5, the V gene TRBV5-1; 7 positions match TRBD1. CDR3 length: 17 amino acids. After removal of 8 bases from V and 2 bases from J, the junction contained 18 bases not matched to a gene. Germline CDR1 and CDR2: SGHRS and YFSETQ. The CDR3 DNA sequence: TGCGCCAGTCGGGCCGACAGGGTAGGGGATCGGCAAGAGACCCAGTACTTC. This encodes CASRADRVGDRQETQYF. The variable domain in full, with the rest retrieved from reference TRBV5-1 and TRBJ2-5, is KAGVTQTPRYLIKTRGQQVTLSCSPISGHRSVSWYQQTPGQGLQFLFEYFSETQRNKGNFPGRFSGRQFSNSRSEMNVSTLELGDSALYLCASRADRVGDRQETQYFGPGTRLLVL.

The chain recombines TRBV10-3 with TRBJ2-1; TRBD2 is a possible D gene (5 bases). CDR3 length: 15 amino acids. Trimming shortened V by 0 bases and J by 4 bases, and 10 bases separated the two germline ends. Germline lookup yields CDR1 ENHRY and CDR2 SYGVKD. The CDR3 DNA reads as TGTGCCATCAGTGAGTCGCGGGTCACATACAATGAGCAGTTCTTC. It yields the protein CAISESRVTYNEQFF.

The genes are TRBV9 and TRBJ2-7, with 10 bases aligning to TRBD2. There are 15 residues in the CDR3. From germline, CDR1 is SGDLS and CDR2 YYNGEE. Trimming at V came to 0 bases and at J to 3 bases, leaving 3 bases not matched to a gene. Here the CDR3 DNA reads TGTGCCAGCAGCGTAGCAGCTAGCGGGAGCTACGAGCAGTACTTC. Encoded protein: CASSVAASGSYEQYF.

This rearrangement joins TRBV7-8 to TRBJ2-3; 8 bases map to TRBD2. Losses at the gene ends were 5 bases for V and 4 bases for J; bases not matched to a gene: 8. The CDR3 extends over 15 amino acids. Germline V gene sequence: CDR1 SGHVS, CDR2 FQNEAQ. The chain's CDR3 is CASSPIAGSADTQYF. In nucleotides, the CDR3 is TGTGCCAGCAGCCCAATAGCGGGATCGGCAGATACGCAGTATTTT.

The chain recombines TRBV19 with TRBJ1-6, with a possible D match to TRBD1 (5 bases). V was trimmed by 3 bases and J by 10 bases, leaving 16 bases between them. Germline V lookup: CDR1 LNHDA, CDR2 SQIVND (reference sequence). The CDR3 has 15 residues. The CDR3 reads CASSIAHGGKSPLHF. CDR3 sequence (DNA): TGTGCCAGTAGTATCGCCCACGGGGGGAAATCACCCCTCCACTTT.

This clone showed up just once. This chain connects TRBV4-2 to TRBJ1-4, with 7 bases lining up with TRBD1. Germline V gene lookup returns CDR1 LGHNA and CDR2 YNFKEQ. The CDR3 totals 18 residues. The J segment lost 7 bases and the V segment lost 4 bases, leaving 18 bases of the junction unmatched. The DNA of the CDR3 is TGTGCCAGCAGCCCTGACAGGGTCATATTCCCAACCACTGAAAAACTGTTTTTT. Residues: CASSPDRVIFPTTEKLFF.

The V and J genes are TRBV28 and TRBJ1-1; perhaps TRBD1 as D (5 bases). The CDR3 is made up of 12 amino acids. CDR1 MDHEN and CDR2 SYDVKM come from the germline V gene. V lost 0 bases and J 7 bases, leaving 6 bases between the germline ends. CDR3 amino acids: CASSLWGGEAFF. CDR3 bases: TGTGCCAGCAGTTTATGGGGGGGTGAAGCTTTCTTT. The whole variable domain, remainder taken from reference TRBV28 and TRBJ1-1, is DVKVTQSSRYLVKRTGEKVFLECVQDMDHENMFWYRQDPGLGLRLIYFSYDVKMKEKGDIPEGYSVSREKKERFSLILESASTNQTSMYLCASSLWGGEAFFGQGTRLTVV.

This clone was found once. The rearrangement joins TRBV6-6 to TRBJ2-1; a weak D match, TRBD1 (6 bases). V gave up 3 bases and J gave up 3 bases, with 15 bases separating them. The CDR3 sequence is 16 residues long. CDR1 is MNHNY, CDR2 SVGAGI, per germline (reference sequence). The CDR3 spells CASSYSAGTNYNEQFF. CDR3 coding DNA: TGTGCCAGCAGTTATTCTGCCGGGACAAACTACAATGAGCAGTTCTTC.

The chain links TRBV6-4 to TRBJ2-1; maybe TRBD1 (6 bases). Germline-derived CDR1 and CDR2 are MRHNA and SNTAGT. Trimming removed 4 bases at V and 3 bases at J, with 16 bases between. This CDR3 is 16 amino acids long. The CDR3 nucleotides read TGTGCCAGCAGTGTTTTCGGGCAGGGGAACTACAATGAGCAGTTCTTC. Protein: CASSVFGQGNYNEQFF.

The V gene is TRBV27, the J gene TRBJ1-1, with D perhaps TRBD1 (6 bases). Trimming removed 4 bases at V and 5 bases at J, with 11 bases between. The CDR3 totals 13 residues. In germline, CDR1 is MNHEY, CDR2 SMNVEV (reference sequence). The CDR3 spells CASSSGQPTEAFF. For the CDR3, the DNA is TGTGCCAGCAGTTCAGGACAGCCAACTGAAGCTTTCTTT.

V usage is TRBV7-9 and J usage is TRBJ1-2; unclear D gene. The CDR3 sequence is 16 residues long. V was trimmed by 4 bases and J by 2 bases, leaving 17 bases between them. The germline CDR1 and CDR2 sequences are SEHNR and FQNEAQ (reference sequence). The CDR3 is CASSSPVQSMNYGYTF. The CDR3 nucleotides are TGTGCCAGCAGCTCGCCTGTACAGAGCATGAACTATGGCTACACCTTC.

Only a few counts were recorded for this clone. The gene calls are TRBV5-1 and TRBJ2-1, with 9 bases matching TRBD1. This CDR3 has 15 amino acids. V gave up 3 bases and J gave up 6 bases; unmatched junction bases: 7. Germline CDR1 is SGHRS and CDR2 is YFSETQ. The CDR3 is CASSWGQGAGNEQFF. In DNA, the CDR3 is TGCGCCAGCAGCTGGGGACAGGGAGCGGGCAATGAGCAGTTCTTC.